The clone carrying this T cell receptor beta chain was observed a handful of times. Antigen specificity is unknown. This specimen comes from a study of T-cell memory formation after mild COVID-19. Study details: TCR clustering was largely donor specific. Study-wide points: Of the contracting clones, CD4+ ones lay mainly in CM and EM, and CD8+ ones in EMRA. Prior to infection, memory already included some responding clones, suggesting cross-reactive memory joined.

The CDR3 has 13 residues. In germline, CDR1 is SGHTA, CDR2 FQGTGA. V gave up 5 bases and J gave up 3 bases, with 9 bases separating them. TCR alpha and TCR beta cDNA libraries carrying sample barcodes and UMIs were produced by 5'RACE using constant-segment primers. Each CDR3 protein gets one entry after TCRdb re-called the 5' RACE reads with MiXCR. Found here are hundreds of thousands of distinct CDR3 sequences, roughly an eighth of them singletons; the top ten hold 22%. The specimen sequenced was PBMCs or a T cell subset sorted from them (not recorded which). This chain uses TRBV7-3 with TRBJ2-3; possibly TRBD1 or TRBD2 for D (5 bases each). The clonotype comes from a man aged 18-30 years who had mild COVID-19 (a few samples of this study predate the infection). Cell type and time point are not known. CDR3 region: CASSRGLTDTQYF. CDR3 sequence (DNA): TGTGCCAGCAGCCGGGGCCTGACAGATACGCAGTATTTT.